These T cell receptor beta chains were read from a single sample in a study of T-cell memory formation after mild COVID-19. Using its own MiXCR run on the 5' RACE reads, TCRdb lists one record per CDR3 protein. The sample has about 610,000 distinct CDR3 sequences, roughly 17% seen once. Sequences were obtained from PBMCs or a T cell subset sorted from them (not recorded which). These receptors came from an adult woman who had mild COVID-19 (a few samples of this study predate the infection). Cell type and time point are not known. The CDR3 runs from the conserved cysteine through the conserved F or W. The order of the fields is J gene, D gene, V gene, clone size, CDR3 length, CDR3 DNA, CDR3 protein. A D gene is named only where the DNA matches it firmly. Rows may omit the clone size; those that give it use once, few, many or a size class.

j_gene: TRBJ2-1
d_gene: -
v_gene: TRBV7-9
abundance: few
len: 12
CDR3nt: TGTGCCAGCTCGAGGGCCTCCAATGAGCAGTTCTTC
CDR3aa: CASSRASNEQFF

j_gene: TRBJ2-1
d_gene: TRBD2
v_gene: TRBV7-9
abundance: few
len: 15
CDR3nt: TGTGCCAGCAGCTTAGGGTTGGTAGCGGGAGCCCGGGAGTTCTTC
CDR3aa: CASSLGLVAGAREFF

j_gene: TRBJ2-1
d_gene: -
v_gene: TRBV6-6
abundance: -
len: 14
CDR3nt: TGTGCCAGCAGGCCGGGACGGGCCAACAATGAGCAGTTCTTC
CDR3aa: CASRPGRANNEQFF

j_gene: TRBJ2-3
d_gene: TRBD1
v_gene: TRBV7-9
abundance: -
len: 14
CDR3nt: TGTGCCAGCAGCCTGACAGGGGTCGCAGATACGCAGTATTTT
CDR3aa: CASSLTGVADTQYF

j_gene: TRBJ2-7
d_gene: -
v_gene: TRBV9
abundance: few
len: 15
CDR3nt: TGTGCCAGCAGCCCCCCGAGCGCCCACTCCTACGAGCAGTACTTC
CDR3aa: CASSPPSAHSYEQYF

j_gene: TRBJ1-1
d_gene: -
v_gene: TRBV5-1
abundance: few
len: 18
CDR3nt: TGCGCCAGCAGCTTGTATGGGACATGGGGCGCGGCGGACACTGAAGCTTTCTTT
CDR3aa: CASSLYGTWGAADTEAFF

j_gene: TRBJ2-7
d_gene: TRBD1
v_gene: TRBV4-1
abundance: few
len: 15
CDR3nt: TGCGCCAGCAGCCAACAACGGACAGGGGGGTACGAGCAGTACTTC
CDR3aa: CASSQQRTGGYEQYF

j_gene: TRBJ1-1
d_gene: -
v_gene: TRBV12-3/TRBV12-4
abundance: few
len: 15
CDR3nt: TGTGCCAGCAGTTTTCTGGCTGTCATGAACACTGAAGCTTTCTTT
CDR3aa: CASSFLAVMNTEAFF

j_gene: TRBJ2-3
d_gene: -
v_gene: TRBV5-1
abundance: few
len: 17
CDR3nt: TGCGCCAGCAGCTTTTTAAGTGGAATAGGGAAGACAGATACGCAGTATTTT
CDR3aa: CASSFLSGIGKTDTQYF

j_gene: TRBJ1-5
d_gene: -
v_gene: TRBV25-1
abundance: -
len: 15
CDR3nt: TGTGCCAGCAGCGCGTGGGGGGCGGAGGATCAGCCCCAGCATTTT
CDR3aa: CASSAWGAEDQPQHF

j_gene: TRBJ2-5
d_gene: TRBD1
v_gene: TRBV7-3
abundance: -
len: 16
CDR3nt: TGTGCCAGCAGCCCCGGGACAGGGGGCGGTTTCGAGACCCAGTACTTC
CDR3aa: CASSPGTGGGFETQYF

j_gene: TRBJ2-1
d_gene: -
v_gene: TRBV11-2
abundance: -
len: 11
CDR3nt: TGTGCCAGCATGGCGGGCGATGAGCAGTTCTTC
CDR3aa: CASMAGDEQFF

j_gene: TRBJ1-2
d_gene: -
v_gene: TRBV4-2
abundance: few
len: 13
CDR3nt: TGTGCCAGCCGGGGGGACGGGAACTATGGCTACACCTTC
CDR3aa: CASRGDGNYGYTF

j_gene: TRBJ1-2
d_gene: TRBD1
v_gene: TRBV6-2/TRBV6-3
abundance: few
len: 14
CDR3nt: TGTGCCAGCAGTTACAGACAGGGAAACTATGGCTACACCTTC
CDR3aa: CASSYRQGNYGYTF

j_gene: TRBJ2-2
d_gene: -
v_gene: TRBV7-8
abundance: -
len: 17
CDR3nt: TGTGCCAGCAGCTTAGGGGGAGCCATGGCGAACACCGGGGAGCTGTTTTTT
CDR3aa: CASSLGGAMANTGELFF

j_gene: TRBJ1-2
d_gene: TRBD1
v_gene: TRBV19
abundance: few
len: 15
CDR3nt: TGTGCCACCCCTCCCCTAGGACAGGGGGTTTATGGCTACACCTTC
CDR3aa: CATPPLGQGVYGYTF

j_gene: TRBJ2-3
d_gene: -
v_gene: TRBV5-1
abundance: few
len: 14
CDR3nt: TGCGCCAGCAGGCGGGGCCCTAGCACAGATACGCAGTATTTT
CDR3aa: CASRRGPSTDTQYF

j_gene: TRBJ1-2
d_gene: TRBD1
v_gene: TRBV4-1
abundance: few
len: 14
CDR3nt: TGCGCCAGCAGCCAAGTACAGGGGGCCGAGGGCTACACCTTC
CDR3aa: CASSQVQGAEGYTF

j_gene: TRBJ1-4
d_gene: -
v_gene: TRBV7-2
abundance: -
len: 15
CDR3nt: TGTGCCAGCAGCCCGGGAAGGCAGGGTGTGGAGAAACTGTTTTTT
CDR3aa: CASSPGRQGVEKLFF

j_gene: TRBJ2-1
d_gene: TRBD2
v_gene: TRBV7-2
abundance: -
len: 16
CDR3nt: TGTGCCAGCAGCTTAGGACTAGCGGTGTCCTACAATGAGCAGTTCTTC
CDR3aa: CASSLGLAVSYNEQFF

j_gene: TRBJ1-4
d_gene: -
v_gene: TRBV5-6
abundance: few
len: 15
CDR3nt: TGTGCCAGCAGCTTGGCCACGGGAGCTAATGAAAAACTGTTTTTT
CDR3aa: CASSLATGANEKLFF

j_gene: TRBJ2-3
d_gene: -
v_gene: TRBV5-1
abundance: many
len: 14
CDR3nt: TGCGCCAGCAGCTGGGACCGGAGACTTGCGTTGCAGTATTTT
CDR3aa: CASSWDRRLALQYF

j_gene: TRBJ2-3
d_gene: TRBD2
v_gene: TRBV4-1
abundance: -
len: 17
CDR3nt: TGCGCCAGCAGCCAGTCCGGGACTAGCGGGCAATCAGATACGCAGTATTTT
CDR3aa: CASSQSGTSGQSDTQYF

j_gene: TRBJ1-5
d_gene: -
v_gene: TRBV19
abundance: few
len: 15
CDR3nt: TGTGCCAGTAGACGGACAAGAAGAGACAATCAGCCCCAGCATTTT
CDR3aa: CASRRTRRDNQPQHF

j_gene: TRBJ2-7
d_gene: TRBD1
v_gene: TRBV12-3/TRBV12-4
abundance: few
len: 14
CDR3nt: TGTGCCAGCAACGGACAGGGTGCGTCCTACGAGCAGTACTTC
CDR3aa: CASNGQGASYEQYF

j_gene: TRBJ1-2
d_gene: -
v_gene: TRBV4-3
abundance: -
len: 14
CDR3nt: TGCGCCAGCAGCCCTCGTAAAACAGGGAGCGGCTACACCTTC
CDR3aa: CASSPRKTGSGYTF

j_gene: TRBJ2-1
d_gene: TRBD2
v_gene: TRBV5-1
abundance: -
len: 16
CDR3nt: TGCGCCAGCAGCTTTTCGGCGGGGGGCCCCGCCGGTGAGCAGTTCTTC
CDR3aa: CASSFSAGGPAGEQFF

j_gene: TRBJ1-1
d_gene: -
v_gene: TRBV11-2
abundance: few
len: 14
CDR3nt: TGTGCCAGCAGACCTGTGGCAGGGCTCACTGAAGCTTTCTTT
CDR3aa: CASRPVAGLTEAFF

j_gene: TRBJ2-7
d_gene: -
v_gene: TRBV9
abundance: -
len: 15
CDR3nt: TGTGCCAGCAGCCCTCAATGGGGGGGGCGGGACGAGCAGTACTTC
CDR3aa: CASSPQWGGRDEQYF

j_gene: TRBJ2-5
d_gene: TRBD2
v_gene: TRBV5-1
abundance: few
len: 15
CDR3nt: TGCGCCAGCAGCGCTTCTAGCGGGGGGGCGGAGACCCAGTACTTC
CDR3aa: CASSASSGGAETQYF

j_gene: TRBJ2-1
d_gene: -
v_gene: TRBV9
abundance: -
len: 14
CDR3nt: TGTGCCAGCAGCGTGTCTAGCAGCGACAATGAGCAGTTCTTC
CDR3aa: CASSVSSSDNEQFF

j_gene: TRBJ1-2
d_gene: -
v_gene: TRBV7-9
abundance: -
len: 15
CDR3nt: TGTGCCAGCAGCTTATTACAGCAAGCTAACTATGGCTACACCTTC
CDR3aa: CASSLLQQANYGYTF

j_gene: TRBJ2-3
d_gene: TRBD2
v_gene: TRBV20-1
abundance: -
len: 14
CDR3nt: TGCAGTGCTATTAGACTAGCGGGGACAGATACGCAGTATTTT
CDR3aa: CSAIRLAGTDTQYF

j_gene: TRBJ2-1
d_gene: -
v_gene: TRBV7-9
abundance: -
len: 13
CDR3nt: TGTGCCAGCAATCTCGGAGCGGCGAATGAGCAGTTCTTC
CDR3aa: CASNLGAANEQFF

j_gene: TRBJ2-7
d_gene: TRBD2
v_gene: TRBV20-1
abundance: few
len: 16
CDR3nt: TGCAGTGCTCGCCCCCTCCGCCTAGCGGTTGGATACGAGCAGTACTTC
CDR3aa: CSARPLRLAVGYEQYF

j_gene: TRBJ2-1
d_gene: TRBD2
v_gene: TRBV4-3
abundance: many
len: 17
CDR3nt: TGCGCCAGCAGCCAAGATAGGGCCCTAGCGGGAGGGAATGAGCAGTTCTTC
CDR3aa: CASSQDRALAGGNEQFF

j_gene: TRBJ1-2
d_gene: -
v_gene: TRBV3-1
abundance: -
len: 15
CDR3nt: TGTGCCAGCAGCCAAGATGGGCGGCTAACCTATGGCTACACCTTC
CDR3aa: CASSQDGRLTYGYTF

j_gene: TRBJ2-7
d_gene: TRBD2
v_gene: TRBV2
abundance: few
len: 15
CDR3nt: TGTGCCAGCAGGAGTAGGCTAGCGGGGCCCTACGAGCAGTACTTC
CDR3aa: CASRSRLAGPYEQYF

j_gene: TRBJ2-3
d_gene: TRBD2
v_gene: TRBV18
abundance: few
len: 16
CDR3nt: TGTGCCAGCTCACCACCGCTAGCGGGAGGGAAAGATACGCAGTATTTT
CDR3aa: CASSPPLAGGKDTQYF

j_gene: TRBJ2-7
d_gene: -
v_gene: TRBV2
abundance: few
len: 12
CDR3nt: TGTGCCAGCGCAGGAGAAAGTTACGAGCAGTACTTC
CDR3aa: CASAGESYEQYF